One and the same sample provided the 3 T cell receptor beta chains below, sequenced in a study of shared clonotypes between healthy human individuals. Naive CD8 isolation took CD45RO-negative cells positively selected for CCR7 and excluded terminally differentiated effector memory CD45RA+ cells. The data were produced by immunoSEQ multiplex PCR, yet TCRdb's version contains in-frame clones alone and is incomplete. This sample carries 760,000 or so clones, 96% of them seen once, and the ten largest clones take about 0.25%. The specimen sequenced was naive CD8+ T cells sorted from blood. All receptors come from a man younger than 45 in good health.

This clone was counted a single time. The chain links TRBV2 to TRBJ2-3; D gene ambiguous. CDR1 is SNHLY and CDR2 is FYNNEI in the germline V gene. Trimming took 2 bases from V and 2 from J, leaving 8 bases between them. This CDR3 spans 14 amino acids. CDR3 region: CASSELAVTDTQYF. The CDR3 region has the DNA TGTGCCAGCAGTGAATTGGCTGTCACAGATACGCAGTATTTT.

The J gene is TRBJ2-1, the V gene TRBV29-1; 7 nucleotides align to TRBD1. V shed 4 bases, J shed 6 bases, and the junction held 0 bases outside the gene matches. The CDR3 totals 11 residues. Germline CDR1 is SQVTM and CDR2 is ANQGSEA. CDR3 DNA sequence: TGCAGCGTTGGGGACAGCAATGAGCAGTTCTTC. Translated: CSVGDSNEQFF.

Comments on this clone: Its ends do not fully match the called genes, so a read error is possible. V is TRBV13 and J is TRBJ2-5; D remains ambiguous. Germline values: CDR1 PRHDT, CDR2 FYEKMQ (reference sequence). CDR3 length equals 14 residues. This CDR3 is CASSIGGEQETQYF. The CDR3 nucleotides read TGTGCCAGCAGCATAGGTGGAGAGCAAGAGACCCAGTACTTC.